These 6 T cell receptor beta chains were all obtained from the same sample, sequenced in a study of blood T cell repertoires in COVID-19. Some clones are missing from TCRdb's copy, which holds only in-frame ones; the method was immunoSEQ multiplex PCR. The sample yields some 180,000 clones, about 84% seen once. Sample: peripheral blood. All receptors derive from a human donor in a cohort sampled during active COVID-19.

The chain employs TRBV5-8 and TRBJ2-7, with unresolved D. The V end lost 0 bases, the J end lost 3 bases, and 16 bases lay between the germline ends. The CDR3 loop spans 16 amino acids. From germline, CDR1 is SGHTS and CDR2 YDEGEE. In DNA form, the CDR3 reads TGTGCCAGCAGCTTGGGGAGTAGCCACTACTACTACGAGCAGTACTTC. Translated: CASSLGSSHYYYEQYF.

The chain is built from TRBV5-5 and TRBJ1-5, with 11 bases matching TRBD1. The CDR3 contains 16 residues. The J segment lost 6 bases and the V segment lost 4 bases, leaving 9 bases of the junction unmatched. Germline CDR1 is SGHKS and CDR2 is YYEKEE (reference sequence). The CDR3, as DNA: TGTGCCAGCAGCACCGGTCGGACAGGGGGCAGTCAGCCCCAGCATTTT. This encodes CASSTGRTGGSQPQHF. Looking up the rest from reference TRBV5-5 and TRBJ1-5 gives the full variable domain: DAGVTQSPTHLIKTRGQQVTLRCSPISGHKSVSWYQQVLGQGPQFIFQYYEKEERGRGNFPDRFSARQFPNYSSELNVNALLLGDSALYLCASSTGRTGGSQPQHFGDGTRLSIL.

The chain is built from TRBV6-5 and TRBJ2-7, with D possibly TRBD1 on 6 matching bases. The V gene's germline CDR1 is MNHEY and CDR2 SVGAGI. Trimming took off 6 bases at V and 3 bases at J, with 18 bases between the two ends. This CDR3 has 15 residues. The CDR3 DNA reads TGTGCCAGCAGGGAGGACAGAAAGAGCATCTACGAGCAGTACTTC. It translates to CASREDRKSIYEQYF.

The chain couples TRBV19 to TRBJ2-7, with 8 bases that match TRBD1. The V segment lost 3 bases and the J segment 4 bases; nucleotides outside the gene matches: 5. The CDR3 sequence is 14 residues long. The germline gives CDR1 LNHDA, CDR2 SQIVND (reference sequence). CDR3 in DNA: TGTGCCAGTAGTATGAGACAGGGGTTGTACGAGCAGTACTTC. Protein product: CASSMRQGLYEQYF.

This clone was counted once. The V gene is TRBV18, the J gene TRBJ2-3, with 10 bases fitting TRBD2. J gave up 0 bases and V 0 bases, and 9 bases lay outside the gene matches. The CDR3 is 19 residues long. Per the germline V gene, CDR1 is KGHSH and CDR2 is LQKENI. CDR3 in DNA: TGTGCCAGCTCACCACCGCCTAGCGGGGGCCCCTTTAGCACAGATACGCAGTATTTT. It encodes CASSPPPSGGPFSTDTQYF.

V gene TRBV10-3 combines with J gene TRBJ2-7; weak D call: TRBD1 (6 bases). The germline V gene encodes CDR1 ENHRY and CDR2 SYGVKD. CDR3 length: 16 amino acids. V shed 4 bases and J shed 0 bases, with 16 bases lying between them. CDR3 in amino acids: CAISVESQGNSYEQYF. The CDR3, as DNA: TGTGCCATCAGTGTGGAGTCCCAGGGGAACTCCTACGAGCAGTACTTC.